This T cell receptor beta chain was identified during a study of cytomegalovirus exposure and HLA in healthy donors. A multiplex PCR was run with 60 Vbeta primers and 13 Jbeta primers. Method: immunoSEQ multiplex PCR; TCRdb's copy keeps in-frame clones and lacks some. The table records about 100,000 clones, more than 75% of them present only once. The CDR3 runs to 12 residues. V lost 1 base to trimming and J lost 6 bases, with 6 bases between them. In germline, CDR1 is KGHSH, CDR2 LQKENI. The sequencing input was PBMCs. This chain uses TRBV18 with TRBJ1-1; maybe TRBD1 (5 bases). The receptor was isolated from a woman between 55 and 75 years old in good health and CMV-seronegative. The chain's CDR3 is CASSPQGPEAFF. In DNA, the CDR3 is TGTGCCAGCTCACCACAGGGGCCTGAAGCTTTCTTT.